The 13 T cell receptor beta chains given below trace back to one sample, sequenced in a study of T cell repertoires in cytomegalovirus infection. TCRdb reanalysed the reads using MiXCR and keeps one entry per CDR3 protein. The sample holds around 290,000 distinct CDR3 sequences, roughly 26% seen once. The sample was PBMCs. These receptors originate from a human donor in good health (CMV status not recorded). Some clones in this sample may be carry-over from other donors' samples.

Concerning this clonotype itself: Germline is not matched at one junction end, which may reflect a read error. J is TRBJ2-1 and V is TRBV28; perhaps TRBD2 as D (6 bases). The germline CDR1 and CDR2 sequences are MDHEN and SYDVKM. The CDR3 sequence is 14 residues long. Here the CDR3 DNA reads TGTCCCAGCAGCCCCGGGGGATCCTACAATGAGCAGTTCTTC. This translates into CPSSPGGSYNEQFF.

This clonotype has just a few counts. V and J are TRBV6-5 and TRBJ1-1; 10 nucleotides line up with TRBD1. V was pared by 1 base and J by 6 bases, with 5 bases of the junction left unmatched. The germline gives CDR1 MNHEY, CDR2 SVGAGI. The CDR3 extends over 15 amino acids. The CDR3 reads CASSYWGQGRAEAFF. DNA for the CDR3: TGTGCCAGCAGTTACTGGGGACAGGGGAGGGCTGAAGCTTTCTTT.

This clonotype was detected only a few times. The J gene is TRBJ2-2, the V gene TRBV25-1, with 11 bases fitting TRBD2. Germline loops: CDR1 MGHDK, CDR2 SYGVNS. V shed 6 bases and J 7 bases; nucleotides not matched to a gene: 10. CDR3 length equals 16 residues. The CDR3 nucleotides are TGTGCCAGCAGCCCTTTAGCGGGAGGGCCGGACGGGGAGCTGTTTTTT. Its translation is CASSPLAGGPDGELFF.

The V gene is TRBV12-3 or TRBV12-4, the J gene TRBJ2-7, with a tentative D call TRBD2 (5 bases). The V end was cut by 3 bases, the J end by 6 bases, with 12 bases between. The CDR3 has 13 residues. The CDR3 coding sequence is TGTGCCAGCAGTTTGTACGGGATGGGCGAGCAGTACGTC. Encoded protein: CASSLYGMGEQYV.

At least ten counts were recorded for this clonotype. The V and J genes are TRBV6-5 and TRBJ1-1; 8 bases are a match to TRBD1. The J segment lost 1 base and the V segment lost 4 bases, leaving 5 bases of the junction unmatched. Germline V lookup: CDR1 MNHEY, CDR2 SVGAGI. The CDR3 totals 15 residues. CDR3 amino acids: CASSWTGSGNTEAFF. CDR3 DNA: TGTGCCAGCAGTTGGACAGGGAGCGGGAACACTGAAGCTTTCTTT.

This clonotype has ten or more counts. V usage is TRBV6-5 and J usage is TRBJ2-4; unclear D gene. Germline V gene data show CDR1 as MNHEY and CDR2 as SVGAGI. CDR3 length: 14 residues. V was shortened by 0 bases and J by 6 bases, with 9 bases between the two germline ends. The DNA of the CDR3 is TGTGCCAGCAGTTACTCGCAGCTGAGAAACATTCAGTACTTC. This gives the protein CASSYSQLRNIQYF.

The V and J genes are TRBV19 and TRBJ2-2; maybe TRBD1 (6 bases). Deletions cut 4 bases from V and 7 bases from J, with 13 bases between. This CDR3 is 14 amino acids long. Per the germline V gene, CDR1 is LNHDA and CDR2 is SQIVND (reference sequence). The CDR3 DNA follows: TGTGCCAGTAGTACAGTACAGGGCAACGGGGAGCTGTTTTTT. This sequence encodes CASSTVQGNGELFF.

In this sample, this clonotype turned up a few times. J is TRBJ1-1 and V is TRBV11-2; TRBD1 might be the D (6 bases). CDR1 is SGHAT, CDR2 FQNNGV, per germline. V was clipped by 4 bases and J by 3 bases, with 12 bases between them. The CDR3 is 14 amino acids. This CDR3 is CASSWGGRDTEAFF. CDR3 DNA sequence: TGTGCCAGCAGCTGGGGGGGCCGGGACACTGAAGCTTTCTTT. Filled out from reference TRBV11-2 and TRBJ1-1, the complete variable domain reads EAGVAQSPRYKIIEKRQSVAFWCNPISGHATLYWYQQILGQGPKLLIQFQNNGVVDDSQLPKDRFSAERLKGVDSTLKIQPAKLEDSAVYLCASSWGGRDTEAFFGQGTRLTVV.

The genes are TRBV7-2 and TRBJ2-7; D unresolved. Trimming pared 5 bases from V and 0 bases from J, leaving 11 bases between. CDR3 length equals 14 residues. Looked up from germline, CDR1 is SGHTA and CDR2 is FQGNSA. CDR3 amino acids: CASSRALCSYEQYF. The CDR3 DNA reads TGTGCCAGCAGCCGGGCCCTCTGCTCCTACGAGCAGTACTTC.

The chain joins TRBV7-6 to TRBJ2-7; 7 bases agree with TRBD1. Germline CDR1 reads SGHVS; CDR2 reads FNYEAQ. The CDR3 extends over 16 amino acids. V trimming: 4 bases; J trimming: 1 base; junction bases outside the gene matches: 10. The CDR3 coding sequence is TGTGCCAGCAGCTCAGGGGTAGGGACAGCTTCCTACGAGCAGTACTTC. Its translation: CASSSGVGTASYEQYF. The full variable domain, completed using reference TRBV7-6 and TRBJ2-7, is GAGVSQSPRYKVTKRGQDVALRCDPISGHVSLYWYRQALGQGPEFLTYFNYEAQQDKSGLPNDRFSAERPEGSISTLTIQRTEQRDSAMYRCASSSGVGTASYEQYFGPGTRLTVT.

The J gene is TRBJ1-5, the V gene TRBV6-2 or TRBV6-3; TRBD1 agrees at 7 bases. This CDR3 region has 18 residues. The V and J ends lost 0 bases and 0 bases, in that order; junction bases with no gene match: 8. Germline V lookup: CDR1 MNHEY, CDR2 SVGEGT. The CDR3 sequence is CASSYSTLDRVSNQPQHF. In DNA form, the CDR3 reads TGTGCCAGCAGTTACTCGACTTTAGACAGGGTTAGCAATCAGCCCCAGCATTTT.

This clonotype was seen more than once but under ten times. The V and J genes are TRBV7-9 and TRBJ2-4; maybe TRBD2 (7 bases). Germline V gene sequence: CDR1 SEHNR, CDR2 FQNEAQ (reference sequence). V dropped 5 bases and J dropped 8 bases, with 16 bases sitting between them. The CDR3 has 14 residues. This CDR3 is CASSPWGGMDIQYF. The CDR3 DNA reads TGTGCCAGCAGCCCCTGGGGGGGCATGGACATTCAGTACTTC.

This chain links TRBV28 with TRBJ1-1; D call uncertain. The V gene's germline CDR1 is MDHEN and CDR2 SYDVKM. The CDR3 has 15 residues. Trimming cost V 2 bases and J 0 bases, with 10 bases left between them. The CDR3 region has the DNA TGTGCCAGCAGTTTAAGAAGTTCCATGAACACTGAAGCTTTCTTT. It specifies CASSLRSSMNTEAFF.